Listed below are T cell receptor beta chains from one sample, sequenced in a study of T cell responses to AZD1222 COVID-19 vaccine. Here immunoSEQ multiplex PCR was the method, and the copy in TCRdb shows in-frame clones only, minus some. This table has around 130,000 clones, approximately 85% appearing once. This specimen consisted of peripheral blood, obtained 28 days after the second AZD1222 dose. These receptors originate from an adult who received the AZD1222 COVID-19 vaccine. Each CDR3 is given with its conserved first and last residue. Each record gives: clone size, D gene, J gene, V gene, CDR3 protein, CDR3 DNA. The D gene is left open where the match is weak. Rows give clone size only sometimes, using once, few, many, or a class for an expanded clone.

size: .; D: .; J: TRBJ2-7; V: TRBV15; CDR3: CATSRDRYEQYF; DNA: TGTGCCACCAGCAGAGATCGCTACGAGCAGTACTTC
size: .; D: TRBD2; J: TRBJ2-2; V: TRBV2; CDR3: CASKELAGEDGELFF; DNA: TGTGCCAGCAAGGAACTAGCGGGAGAGGACGGGGAGCTGTTTTTT
size: .; D: .; J: TRBJ1-4; V: TRBV2; CDR3: CASSRLHEKLFF; DNA: TGTGCCAGCAGTCGTTTACATGAAAAACTGTTTTTT
size: .; D: .; J: TRBJ1-3; V: TRBV28; CDR3: CASSLGHSGNTIYF; DNA: TGTGCCAGCAGTTTGGGCCATTCTGGAAACACCATATATTTT
size: .; D: TRBD1; J: TRBJ1-5; V: TRBV7-9; CDR3: CASEGDRDQPQHF; DNA: TGTGCCAGCGAGGGGGACAGGGATCAGCCCCAGCATTTT
size: .; D: .; J: TRBJ1-5; V: TRBV19; CDR3: CASCPGRASNQPQHF; DNA: TGTGCCAGTTGCCCCGGCAGGGCGAGCAATCAGCCCCAGCATTTT
size: .; D: .; J: TRBJ2-1; V: TRBV10-1; CDR3: CASSVESGGSHQFF; DNA: TGCGCCAGCAGTGTGGAGTCAGGAGGTTCCCACCAGTTCTTC
size: .; D: .; J: TRBJ2-3; V: TRBV7-9; CDR3: CASSLRADTQYF; DNA: TGTGCCAGCAGCTTAAGGGCCGATACGCAGTATTTT
size: .; D: .; J: TRBJ2-4; V: TRBV28; CDR3: CASNQTPRGASKNIQYF; DNA: TGTGCCAGCAATCAAACGCCCAGGGGAGCGTCCAAAAACATTCAGTACTTC
size: .; D: .; J: TRBJ2-1; V: TRBV3-1/TRBV3-2; CDR3: CASSGTPHYNEQFF; DNA: TGTGCCAGTTCCGGGACACCCCATTACAATGAGCAGTTCTTC
size: .; D: .; J: TRBJ2-5; V: TRBV7-9; CDR3: CASSLMGGAQETQYF; DNA: TGTGCCAGCAGCTTAATGGGGGGGGCGCAAGAGACCCAGTACTTC
size: .; D: .; J: TRBJ1-4; V: TRBV9; CDR3: CASSLGATNEKLFF; DNA: TGTGCCAGCAGCCTGGGGGCAACTAATGAAAAACTGTTTTTT
size: .; D: .; J: TRBJ2-1; V: TRBV11-3; CDR3: CASSSETVGGIYNEQFF; DNA: TGTGCCAGCAGCTCAGAGACTGTAGGAGGGATATACAATGAGCAGTTCTTC
size: .; D: TRBD1; J: TRBJ1-1; V: TRBV6-2/TRBV6-3; CDR3: CASSDNRGPGNTEAFF; DNA: TGTGCCAGCAGTGACAACAGGGGGCCCGGGAACACTGAAGCTTTCTTT
size: .; D: TRBD2; J: TRBJ2-1; V: TRBV5-1; CDR3: CASSLPGGSYNEQFF; DNA: TGCGCCAGCAGCTTACCGGGAGGCTCCTACAATGAGCAGTTCTTC
size: .; D: .; J: TRBJ2-2; V: TRBV7-2; CDR3: CASSFSWDITGELFF; DNA: TGTGCCAGCAGCTTTTCTTGGGATATCACCGGGGAGCTGTTTTTT
size: .; D: .; J: TRBJ2-7; V: TRBV20-1; CDR3: CSVRDDEQYF; DNA: TGCAGTGTCCGGGACGACGAGCAGTACTTC
size: .; D: .; J: TRBJ2-3; V: TRBV7-2; CDR3: CASSKWRAGPEDTQYF; DNA: TGTGCCAGCAGCAAATGGCGGGCAGGCCCCGAAGATACGCAGTATTTT
size: .; D: .; J: TRBJ1-5; V: TRBV19; CDR3: CASSTRQPYQPQHF; DNA: TGTGCCAGTAGTACTAGACAGCCGTATCAGCCCCAGCATTTT
size: .; D: .; J: TRBJ2-5; V: TRBV6-5; CDR3: CASSYSQGGQETQYF; DNA: TGTGCCAGCAGTTACTCTCAGGGCGGGCAAGAGACCCAGTACTTC
size: .; D: .; J: TRBJ2-7; V: TRBV7-2; CDR3: CASSSLGATPSPYEQYF; DNA: TGTGCCAGCAGCTCCCTCGGGGCTACACCATCCCCCTACGAGCAGTACTTC
size: .; D: TRBD1; J: TRBJ1-6; V: TRBV5-1; CDR3: CASRPTGGNSPLHF; DNA: TGCGCCAGCAGACCTACAGGGGGCAATTCACCCCTCCACTTT
size: once; D: TRBD2; J: TRBJ2-7; V: TRBV3-1/TRBV3-2; CDR3: CASRLSGIPNEQYF; DNA: TGTGCCAGCAGGCTTAGCGGGATTCCCAACGAGCAGTACTTC
size: .; D: .; J: TRBJ2-1; V: TRBV10-2; CDR3: CASVLGGGNEQFF; DNA: TGCGCCAGCGTTTTAGGGGGGGGCAATGAGCAGTTCTTC
size: .; D: TRBD1; J: TRBJ1-1; V: TRBV12-3/TRBV12-4; CDR3: CASSRQGWPEAFF; DNA: TGTGCCAGCAGTCGACAGGGTTGGCCTGAAGCTTTCTTT
size: .; D: .; J: TRBJ1-4; V: TRBV19; CDR3: CASSSGLGGRGTNEKLFF; DNA: TGTGCCAGTAGTTCGGGACTCGGGGGAAGAGGAACTAATGAAAAACTGTTTTTT
size: .; D: .; J: TRBJ1-1; V: TRBV24-1; CDR3: CATSVRGGASSNTEAFF; DNA: TGTGCCACCAGTGTCCGCGGCGGGGCCAGCTCGAACACTGAAGCTTTCTTT
size: once; D: TRBD2; J: TRBJ2-1; V: TRBV9; CDR3: CASSPAGGRASYNEQFF; DNA: TGTGCCAGCAGCCCGGCCGGAGGGAGGGCCTCCTACAATGAGCAGTTCTTC
size: .; D: TRBD1; J: TRBJ1-1; V: TRBV10-3; CDR3: CAIAKGQGAPEAFF; DNA: TGTGCCATCGCGAAGGGACAGGGGGCGCCTGAAGCTTTCTTT